The 29 T cell receptor beta chains presented below share a single source sample, sequenced in a study of cytomegalovirus exposure and HLA in healthy donors. Data came from immunoSEQ multiplex PCR; TCRdb stores just in-frame clones and leaves some out. The sample holds roughly 200,000 clones; around nine tenths are singletons and the top ten take more than 5.5%. Material for sequencing was PBMCs. Receptors were obtained from a man aged 25-45 years in good health and CMV-seropositive.

The rearrangement uses TRBV7-3 and TRBJ2-2; unclear D gene. V gave up 5 bases and J gave up 4 bases, with 8 bases separating them. The germline V gene has CDR1 SGHTA and CDR2 FQGTGA. CDR3 length equals 13 residues. Here the CDR3 DNA reads TGTGCCAGCAGCCCCGAGCCCACCGGGGAGCTGTTTTTT. Protein sequence: CASSPEPTGELFF.

The CDR3 sequence is CASSPAGSQPQHF. For the CDR3, the DNA is TGTGCCAGCAGCCCGGCGGGGAGTCAGCCCCAGCATTTT. This rearrangement joins TRBV9 to TRBJ1-5; D not certain. The CDR3 has 13 amino acids. The germline V gene has CDR1 SGDLS and CDR2 YYNGEE. Trimming stripped 4 bases from V and 6 bases from J, with 11 bases between.

The chain has TRBV27 and TRBJ1-2, with TRBD1 as a possible D gene (6 bases). CDR3 size: 13 residues. Trimming removed 4 bases from V and 7 bases from J, with 13 bases in between. CDR1 MNHEY and CDR2 SMNVEV come from the germline V gene (reference sequence). This chain's CDR3 is CASSSPGAAGYTF. The CDR3 coding sequence is TGTGCCAGCAGTTCTCCGGGGGCTGCTGGCTACACCTTC.

Only a few counts were recorded for this clone. The rearrangement uses TRBV11-2 and TRBJ2-1, with no clear D. CDR3 length: 14 residues. The germline V and J ends were trimmed by 2 bases and 3 bases, with 8 bases remaining between them. CDR1 and CDR2 (germline): SGHAT, FQNNGV. The DNA for the CDR3 is TGTGCCAGCAGCTTAAGGGCTAACTACAATGAGCAGTTCTTC. Translating it yields CASSLRANYNEQFF.

V is TRBV19 and J is TRBJ2-3, with D unresolved. V lost 3 bases to trimming and J lost 3 bases, with 10 bases between them. CDR3 length equals 14 residues. Germline V lookup: CDR1 LNHDA, CDR2 SQIVND (reference sequence). As DNA, the CDR3 is TGTGCCAGTAGTATTCAGTTGCGGACAGATACGCAGTATTTT. Its protein is CASSIQLRTDTQYF.

This clone appeared a single time. This chain uses TRBV11-3 with TRBJ2-1, with D perhaps matching TRBD1 (6 bases). The CDR3 contains 14 residues. V lost 4 bases and J 7 bases, leaving 14 bases between the germline ends. In germline, CDR1 is SGHNT, CDR2 YENEEA. The CDR3 region is CASSSVLQGNEQFF. The CDR3 nucleotides are TGTGCCAGCAGCTCGGTCCTACAGGGTAATGAGCAGTTCTTC.

This clone came up once. The chain uses TRBV28 and TRBJ1-1; TRBD1 aligns across 8 bases. CDR3 length: 13 residues. Losses at the gene ends were 0 bases for V and 8 bases for J; bases not matched to a gene: 2. The germline V gene encodes CDR1 MDHEN and CDR2 SYDVKM. In DNA, the CDR3 is TGTGCCAGCAGTTTATGGACAGGGGCAGAAGCTTTCTTT. As protein: CASSLWTGAEAFF.

This chain connects TRBV4-1 to TRBJ2-7; D might be TRBD2 (6 bases). The CDR3 is made up of 18 amino acids. Germline-derived CDR1 and CDR2 are MGHRA and YSYEKL. V lost 3 bases and J lost 2, with 23 bases in between. This CDR3 is CASSQELRVGGMPYEQYF. The CDR3 DNA reads TGCGCCAGCAGCCAGGAACTTCGTGTGGGCGGGATGCCCTACGAGCAGTACTTC.

This chain joins TRBV7-9 and TRBJ1-1; D gene uncertain. The V gene lost 5 bases and the J gene lost 3 bases, with 19 bases spanning the gap. The V gene's germline CDR1 is SEHNR and CDR2 FQNEAQ (reference sequence). This CDR3 has 16 amino acids. The CDR3 DNA is TGTGCCAGCAGCCAGGTGGGCGGAGGGAGGGACACTGAAGCTTTCTTT. It is translated as CASSQVGGGRDTEAFF.

V usage is TRBV5-1 and J usage is TRBJ1-5; TRBD1 aligns across 7 bases. V trimming: 4 bases; J trimming: 0 bases; junction bases outside the gene matches: 4. The length of the CDR3 is 15 residues. Per germline, CDR1 SGHRS and CDR2 YFSETQ. Here the CDR3 reads CASSRRQGSNQPQHF. The DNA of the CDR3 is TGCGCCAGCAGCCGAAGACAGGGTAGCAATCAGCCCCAGCATTTT.

This clone was picked up one time. V is TRBV27 and J is TRBJ1-2; 12 bases line up with TRBD1. J lost 8 bases, V lost 5 bases, and 9 bases had no gene match. Germline V gene lookup returns CDR1 MNHEY and CDR2 SMNVEV (reference sequence). The CDR3 sequence is 15 residues long. The CDR3 protein is CASSTTGGTGGGYTF. The CDR3 nucleotides are TGTGCCAGCAGTACCACGGGGGGGACAGGGGGCGGCTACACCTTC.

This clone was found once. This chain joins TRBV6-1 and TRBJ2-1; TRBD1 matches at 7 bases. This CDR3 spans 12 amino acids. From germline, CDR1 is MNHNS and CDR2 SASEGT. J was trimmed by 10 bases and V by 5 bases; bases with no gene match: 5. In nucleotides, the CDR3 is TGTGCCAGCAGTATGGACAGGTCGGAGCAGTTCTTC. Residues: CASSMDRSEQFF.

V is TRBV7-6 and J is TRBJ1-5; no firm D call. V was trimmed by 1 base and J by 4 bases, leaving 11 bases between them. Per germline, CDR1 SGHVS and CDR2 FNYEAQ. There are 15 residues in the CDR3. The CDR3 loop reads CASSLEATGNQPQHF. In nucleotides, the CDR3 is TGTGCCAGCAGCTTAGAGGCCACGGGGAATCAGCCCCAGCATTTT.

The chain is built from TRBV27 and TRBJ1-5, with D perhaps matching TRBD1 (6 bases). Per the germline V gene, CDR1 is MNHEY and CDR2 is SMNVEV (reference sequence). Trimming removed 5 bases from V and 6 bases from J, with 17 bases in between. The CDR3 loop spans 15 amino acids. For the CDR3, the DNA is TGTGCCAGCAGTCCCGCGTGGGGGCTGGGTCAGCCCCAGCATTTT. Protein sequence: CASSPAWGLGQPQHF.

Only a few counts were recorded for this clone. This sequence joins TRBV28 and TRBJ1-5, with 9 bases identical to TRBD1. The V gene end was trimmed by 3 bases and the J gene end by 0 bases; junction bases not matched to a gene: 12. Looked up from germline, CDR1 is MDHEN and CDR2 is SYDVKM. The CDR3 is 19 residues long. The CDR3 sequence is CASSFRDRAIPYSNQPQHF. The CDR3 DNA sequence: TGTGCCAGCAGTTTCCGGGACAGGGCCATACCCTATAGCAATCAGCCCCAGCATTTT.

The chain joins TRBV27 to TRBJ2-7; tentative D call: TRBD2 (6 bases). The ends were cut back, 0 bases at V and 7 bases at J, with 19 bases in the middle. The CDR3 loop spans 16 amino acids. Germline assignment: CDR1 MNHEY and CDR2 SMNVEV (reference sequence). CDR3 loop: CASSLSIGGLVMEQYF. As DNA, the CDR3 is TGTGCCAGCAGTTTATCTATCGGGGGTCTGGTAATGGAGCAGTACTTC.

This clone was counted a few times. The chain joins TRBV6-1 to TRBJ1-2; a possible D gene is TRBD1 (6 bases). The CDR3 is 15 amino acids. From germline, CDR1 is MNHNS and CDR2 SASEGT. Trimming cost V 7 bases and J 4 bases, with 19 bases left between them. Here the CDR3 DNA reads TGTGCCAGCACCAGCAAACAGGGAATTTCCTATGGCTACACCTTC. This sequence encodes CASTSKQGISYGYTF.

CDR3 protein: CASSDTSQGGEETQYF. The CDR3 DNA sequence: TGTGCCAGCAGTGACACGTCACAGGGGGGAGAGGAGACCCAGTACTTC. The rearrangement links TRBV25-1 to TRBJ2-5; 8 bases are a match to TRBD1. Germline-derived CDR1 and CDR2 are MGHDK and SYGVNS. V trimming: 3 bases; J trimming: 5 bases; junction bases outside the gene matches: 11. The CDR3 length is 16 residues.

This clone was observed once. The chain carries TRBV11-2 and TRBJ1-2; 7 positions match TRBD1. The CDR3 is made up of 15 amino acids. The junction had 16 bases not matched to a gene; V was cut back by 8 bases and J by 7 bases. Germline values: CDR1 SGHAT, CDR2 FQNNGV. As DNA, the CDR3 is TGTGCCAGCGGATACCTAAGGGGCAGGGGGTTTGGCTACACCTTC. This sequence encodes CASGYLRGRGFGYTF.

The chain has TRBV9 and TRBJ2-6, with D perhaps matching TRBD1 (5 bases). The V end lost 5 bases, the J end lost 0 bases, and 18 bases lay between the germline ends. The CDR3 runs 18 residues. Germline V lookup: CDR1 SGDLS, CDR2 YYNGEE. CDR3 coding DNA: TGTGCCAGCAGTGGCTACCGGACAATCAGCTCTGGGGCCAACGTCCTGACTTTC. The encoded protein is CASSGYRTISSGANVLTF.

The chain uses TRBV18 and TRBJ1-4, with TRBD1 identical over 7 bases. The trim removed 8 bases at V and 0 bases at J, leaving 3 bases unmatched. CDR3 length: 14 residues. Germline V gene sequence: CDR1 KGHSH, CDR2 LQKENI. The CDR3 DNA reads TGTGCCAGCAGGGACAGTGCAACTAATGAAAAACTGTTTTTT. Translated: CASRDSATNEKLFF.

This clone was observed once. The chain links TRBV29-1 to TRBJ1-2; 7 nucleotides align to TRBD1. Germline CDR1 and CDR2: SQVTM and ANQGSEA. This CDR3 contains 16 residues. Trimming at V came to 7 bases and at J to 1 base, leaving 15 bases not matched to a gene. CDR3 residues: CSATPTGTGFNYGYTF. As DNA, the CDR3 is TGCAGCGCGACCCCGACAGGGACGGGTTTTAACTATGGCTACACCTTC.

This clone is a singleton in its sample. A junction end diverges from the germline sequence, so it may reflect a read error. The chain combines TRBV28 with TRBJ2-7; D possibly corresponds to TRBD1 (5 bases). The length of the CDR3 is 16 residues. Germline CDR1 MDHEN, CDR2 SYDVKM. The CDR3 coding sequence is TGTGCCAGCACCCCCCTTGGGGCAGGGTTATCCTCCGAGCAGTACTTC. It encodes CASTPLGAGLSSEQYF.

V and J are TRBV7-9 and TRBJ2-7; a weak D match, TRBD1 (6 bases). The CDR3 covers 15 residues. The germline V gene encodes CDR1 SEHNR and CDR2 FQNEAQ (reference sequence). Trimming removed 2 bases at V and 9 bases at J, with 20 bases between. CDR3 nucleotide sequence: TGTGCCAGCAGCTTATCTCGGGACACCCCTCTGGGGCAGTACTTC. Amino acids: CASSLSRDTPLGQYF. Complete variable domain (other parts from reference TRBV7-9 and TRBJ2-7): DTGVSQNPRHKITKRGQNVTFRCDPISEHNRLYWYRQTLGQGPEFLTYFQNEAQLEKSRLLSDRFSAERPKGSFSTLEIQRTEQGDSAMYLCASSLSRDTPLGQYFGPGTRLTVT.

J is TRBJ2-2 and V is TRBV5-1; D unclear. The CDR3 sequence is 16 residues long. V was pared by 0 bases and J by 8 bases, with 17 bases between. Germline V gives CDR1 SGHRS, CDR2 YFSETQ. For the CDR3, the DNA is TGCGCCAGCAGCTTGGGGCGGAACCCTGGTCGAGGGGAGCTGTTTTTT. This sequence encodes CASSLGRNPGRGELFF.

V is TRBV2 and J is TRBJ1-5, with 10 bases that match TRBD1. This CDR3 comprises 16 residues. V lost 5 bases and J lost 5; bases outside the gene matches: 9. CDR1 and CDR2 from the germline V gene are SNHLY and FYNNEI. The CDR3 sequence: CASSQSTGTGDQPQHF. CDR3 bases: TGTGCCAGCAGTCAATCGACCGGGACAGGGGATCAGCCCCAGCATTTT. The full variable domain, its missing parts supplied by reference TRBV2 and TRBJ1-5, is EPEVTQTPSHQVTQMGQEVILRCVPISNHLYFYWYRQILGQKVEFLVSFYNNEISEKSEIFDDQFSVERPDGSNFTLKIRSTKLEDSAMYFCASSQSTGTGDQPQHFGDGTRLSIL.

The CDR3 nucleotides read TGCGCCAGCAGGGACAGGGAAGGCTCCTATAATTCACCCCTCCACTTT. This translates into CASRDREGSYNSPLHF. The rearrangement links TRBV4-3 to TRBJ1-6; 8 nucleotides line up with TRBD1. The CDR3 totals 16 residues. Trimming cost V 6 bases and J 0 bases; bases outside gene matches: 4. From germline, CDR1 is LGHNA and CDR2 YSLEER.

The chain joins TRBV7-9 to TRBJ2-3; no firm D call. CDR3 length: 14 residues. The ends were cut back, 5 bases at V and 0 bases at J, with 9 bases in the middle. From germline, CDR1 is SEHNR and CDR2 FQNEAQ (reference sequence). The CDR3 nucleotides read TGTGCCAGCAGCACAACAACTAGCACAGATACGCAGTATTTT. Encoded protein: CASSTTTSTDTQYF.

The chain couples TRBV2 to TRBJ2-1; 10 nucleotides line up with TRBD1. In germline, CDR1 is SNHLY, CDR2 FYNNEI. CDR3 length equals 14 residues. Unmatched junction bases numbered 9, after V lost 6 bases and J lost 10 bases. The CDR3 region is CASRPGQGTFEQFF. CDR3 coding DNA: TGTGCCAGCAGACCGGGACAGGGGACCTTCGAGCAGTTCTTC.